This entry features one T cell receptor (beta chain) sequence. Its specificity is not known. This sample is part of a study of cytomegalovirus exposure and HLA in healthy donors. 60 Vbeta and 13 Jbeta primers were used in PCR. In the original analysis: Per a later analysis, the number of unique TCR beta chains was around 80 million, of which about 11 million were shared. Profiled with immunoSEQ multiplex PCR; TCRdb holds only in-frame clones, not every one. D and trimming come from the DNA, and the V and J calls and clone size come from that table. This sample's table has about 200,000 clones. Study-level findings and limits: HLA restriction was apparent for most CMV-associated TCR beta chains in a later analysis. Per published reports, the classifier diagnosed cytomegalovirus status with high specificity and sensitivity. In a later analysis, HLA-associated beta chains showed higher expansion and lower generation probabilities than comparable chains.

The CDR3 has 15 amino acids. The germline V gene has CDR1 SNHLY and CDR2 FYNNEI. Trimming removed 5 bases from V and 9 bases from J; junction bases left unmatched: 7. The clonotype comes from a boy between 5 and 17 years old in good health and CMV-seronegative. The sample taken for sequencing was PBMCs. This sequence joins TRBV2 and TRBJ1-6, with 10 bases identical to TRBD1. The CDR3: CASSRRTGGSSPLHF. In DNA, the CDR3 is TGTGCCAGCAGTAGACGGACAGGGGGGTCTTCACCCCTCCACTTT. Full variable domain (outside the CDR3, taken from reference TRBV2 and TRBJ1-6): EPEVTQTPSHQVTQMGQEVILRCVPISNHLYFYWYRQILGQKVEFLVSFYNNEISEKSEIFDDQFSVERPDGSNFTLKIRSTKLEDSAMYFCASSRRTGGSSPLHFGNGTRLTVT.